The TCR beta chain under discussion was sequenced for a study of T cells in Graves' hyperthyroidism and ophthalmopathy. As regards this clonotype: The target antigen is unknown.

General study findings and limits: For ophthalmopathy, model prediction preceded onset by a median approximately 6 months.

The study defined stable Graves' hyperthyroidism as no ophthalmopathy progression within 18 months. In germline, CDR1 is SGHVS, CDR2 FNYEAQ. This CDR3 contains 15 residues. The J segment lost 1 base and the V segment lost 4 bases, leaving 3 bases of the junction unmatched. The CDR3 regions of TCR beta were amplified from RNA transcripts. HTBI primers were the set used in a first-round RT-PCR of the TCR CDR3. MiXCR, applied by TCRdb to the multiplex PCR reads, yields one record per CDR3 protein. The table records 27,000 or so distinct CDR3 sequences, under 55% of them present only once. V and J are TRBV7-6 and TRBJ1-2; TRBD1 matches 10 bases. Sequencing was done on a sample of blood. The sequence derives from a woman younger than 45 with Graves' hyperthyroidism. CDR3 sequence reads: CASSSGTGDNYGYTF. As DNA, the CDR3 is TGTGCCAGCAGCTCTGGGACAGGGGATAACTATGGCTACACCTTC.